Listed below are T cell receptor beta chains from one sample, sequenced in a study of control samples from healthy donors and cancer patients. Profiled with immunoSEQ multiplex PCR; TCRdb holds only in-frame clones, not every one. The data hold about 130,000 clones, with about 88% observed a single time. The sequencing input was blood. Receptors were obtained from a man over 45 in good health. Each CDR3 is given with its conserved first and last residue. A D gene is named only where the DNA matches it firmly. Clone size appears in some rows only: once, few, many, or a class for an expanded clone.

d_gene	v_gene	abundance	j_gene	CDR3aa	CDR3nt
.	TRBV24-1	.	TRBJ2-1	CATSDHREQFF	TGTGCCACCAGTGATCACCGTGAGCAGTTCTTC
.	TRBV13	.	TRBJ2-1	CASSPGTGSSYNEQFF	TGTGCCAGCAGCCCTGGAACAGGAAGCTCCTACAATGAGCAGTTCTTC
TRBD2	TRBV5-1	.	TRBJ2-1	CASSLVFRTSGGGNEQFF	TGCGCCAGCAGCTTGGTGTTCAGGACTAGCGGGGGTGGCAATGAGCAGTTCTTC
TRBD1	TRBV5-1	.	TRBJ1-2	CASSSGQDYGYTF	TGCGCCAGCAGCTCGGGACAGGACTATGGCTACACCTTC
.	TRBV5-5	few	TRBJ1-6	CASRRDDNSPLHF	TGTGCCAGCAGAAGAGATGATAATTCACCCCTCCACTTT
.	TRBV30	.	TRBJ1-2	CANVPATQWGYGYTF	TGTGCCAATGTTCCGGCCACACAATGGGGCTATGGCTACACCTTC
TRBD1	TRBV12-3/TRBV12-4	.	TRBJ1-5	CASSFGTGRQHF	TGTGCCAGCAGTTTTGGGACAGGGCGGCAGCATTTT
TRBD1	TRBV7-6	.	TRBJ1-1	CASSRQRTGGTEAFF	TGTGCCAGCAGCAGGCAGCGGACAGGGGGCACTGAAGCTTTCTTT
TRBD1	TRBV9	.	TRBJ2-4	CASSVGTGVNIQYF	TGTGCCAGCAGCGTGGGAACAGGGGTAAACATTCAGTACTTC
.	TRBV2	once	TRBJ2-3	CASSEGGDTQYF	TGTGCCAGCAGTGAAGGTGGGGATACGCAGTATTTT
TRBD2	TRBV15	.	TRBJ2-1	CATSTTSGGAAEQFF	TGTGCCACCAGCACAACTAGCGGGGGGGCCGCTGAGCAGTTCTTC
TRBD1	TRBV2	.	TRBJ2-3	CASRRQGGGTDTQYF	TGTGCCAGCAGGAGACAGGGGGGCGGCACAGATACGCAGTATTTT
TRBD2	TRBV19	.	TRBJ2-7	CASSIGGSSYEQYF	TGTGCCAGTAGTATTGGCGGGAGCTCCTACGAGCAGTACTTC
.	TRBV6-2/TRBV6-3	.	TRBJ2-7	CASSPGTYYEQYF	TGTGCCAGCAGTCCCGGGACCTACTACGAGCAGTACTTC
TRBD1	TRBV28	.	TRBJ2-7	CASSQRTGNNEQYF	TGTGCCAGCAGTCAGAGGACAGGGAACAACGAGCAGTACTTC
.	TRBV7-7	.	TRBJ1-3	CASSITLGDTIYF	TGTGCCAGCAGCATTACTTTGGGTGACACCATATATTTT
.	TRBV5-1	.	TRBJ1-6	CASSLGQTNSPLHF	TGCGCCAGCAGCTTGGGGCAGACCAATTCACCCCTCCACTTT
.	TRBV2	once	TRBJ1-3	CASSAARRNTIYF	TGTGCCAGCAGTGCCGCCAGGAGAAACACCATATATTTT
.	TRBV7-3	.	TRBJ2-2	CASSSDSITGELFF	TGTGCCAGCAGCTCAGACTCCATCACCGGGGAGCTGTTTTTT
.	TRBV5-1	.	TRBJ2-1	CASSDQSSYNEQFF	TGCGCCAGCAGTGACCAGAGCTCCTACAATGAGCAGTTCTTC
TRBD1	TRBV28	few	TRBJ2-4	CASSSQRTGRAKNIQYF	TGTGCCAGCAGTTCCCAGCGGACAGGGAGGGCCAAAAACATTCAGTACTTC
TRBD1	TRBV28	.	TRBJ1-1	CASSREGAIELYTEAFF	TGTGCCAGCAGCCGAGAGGGGGCGATCGAGTTGTACACTGAAGCTTTCTTT
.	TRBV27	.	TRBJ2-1	CASSPTGYNEQFF	TGTGCCAGCAGCCCGACAGGTTACAATGAGCAGTTCTTC
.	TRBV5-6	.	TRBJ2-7	CASSTTWEQYF	TGTGCCAGCAGCACTACGTGGGAGCAGTACTTC
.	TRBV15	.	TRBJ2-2	CATNEAYGTGELFF	TGTGCCACCAACGAGGCTTACGGCACCGGGGAGCTGTTTTTT
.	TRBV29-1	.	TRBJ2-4	CSVEDENIQYF	TGCAGCGTTGAGGACGAAAACATTCAGTACTTC
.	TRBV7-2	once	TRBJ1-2	CASSLGPLTGLASYTF	TGTGCCAGCAGCTTAGGGCCCCTGACCGGCTTAGCGAGCTACACCTTC
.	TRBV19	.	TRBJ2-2	CASSIALLTLGELFF	TGTGCCAGTAGTATAGCTCTACTAACCCTGGGGGAGCTGTTTTTT
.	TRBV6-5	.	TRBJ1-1	CASIRNTEAFF	TGTGCCAGCATTAGGAACACTGAAGCTTTCTTT
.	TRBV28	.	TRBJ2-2	CASSSPSLNTGELFF	TGTGCCAGCAGTTCGCCTAGCTTGAACACCGGGGAGCTGTTTTTT
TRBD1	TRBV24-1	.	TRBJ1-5	CATSSDRGNQPQHF	TGTGCCACCAGTTCGGACAGGGGCAATCAGCCCCAGCATTTT
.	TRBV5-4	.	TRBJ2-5	CASSMDRQETQYF	TGTGCCAGCAGCATGGACAGACAAGAGACCCAGTACTTC